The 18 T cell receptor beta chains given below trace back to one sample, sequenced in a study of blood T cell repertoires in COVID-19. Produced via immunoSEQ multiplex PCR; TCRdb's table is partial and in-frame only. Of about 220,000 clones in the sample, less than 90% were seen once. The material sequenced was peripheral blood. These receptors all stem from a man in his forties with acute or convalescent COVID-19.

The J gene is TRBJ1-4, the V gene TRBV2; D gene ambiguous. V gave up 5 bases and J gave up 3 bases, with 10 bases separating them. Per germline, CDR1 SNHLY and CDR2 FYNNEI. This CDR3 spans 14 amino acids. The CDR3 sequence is CASSSGNANEKLFF. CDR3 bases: TGTGCCAGCAGTAGCGGAAATGCTAATGAAAAACTGTTTTTT.

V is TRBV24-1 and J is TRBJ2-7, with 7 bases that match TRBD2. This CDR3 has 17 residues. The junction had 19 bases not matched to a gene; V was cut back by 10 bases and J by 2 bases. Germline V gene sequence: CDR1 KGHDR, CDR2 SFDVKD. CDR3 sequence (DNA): TGTGCCACTCTTTCACGGTTATGGGGACTAACGACCTACGAGCAGTACTTC. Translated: CATLSRLWGLTTYEQYF.

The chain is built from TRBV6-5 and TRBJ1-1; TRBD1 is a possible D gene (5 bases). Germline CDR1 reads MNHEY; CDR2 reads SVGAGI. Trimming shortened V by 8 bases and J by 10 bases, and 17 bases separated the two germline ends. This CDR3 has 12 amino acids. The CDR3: CASRSGTSAAFF. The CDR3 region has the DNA TGTGCCAGCCGTTCCGGGACTTCTGCAGCTTTCTTT.

CDR3 amino acids: CASTVNSNQPQHF. The DNA for the CDR3 is TGTGCCAGCACCGTAAATAGCAATCAGCCCCAGCATTTT. The V call is TRBV28, the J call TRBJ1-5, with D uncertain. Between the trimmed V and J ends, which lost 7 bases and 0 bases, there was a span of 7 bases. CDR1 and CDR2 (germline): MDHEN, SYDVKM. The CDR3 loop spans 13 amino acids.

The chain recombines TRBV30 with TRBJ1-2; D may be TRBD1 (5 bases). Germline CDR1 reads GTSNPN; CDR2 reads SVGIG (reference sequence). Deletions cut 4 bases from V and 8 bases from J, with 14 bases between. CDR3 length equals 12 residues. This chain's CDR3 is CAWNQGAGGYTF. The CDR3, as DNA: TGTGCCTGGAATCAAGGGGCTGGGGGCTACACCTTC.

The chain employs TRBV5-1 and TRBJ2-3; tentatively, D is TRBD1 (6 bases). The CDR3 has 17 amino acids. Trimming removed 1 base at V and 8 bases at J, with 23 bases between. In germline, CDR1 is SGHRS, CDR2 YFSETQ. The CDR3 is CASSLRAGARSHGTQYF. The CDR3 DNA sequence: TGCGCCAGCAGCTTGCGGGCAGGGGCTCGAAGTCATGGTACGCAGTATTTT.

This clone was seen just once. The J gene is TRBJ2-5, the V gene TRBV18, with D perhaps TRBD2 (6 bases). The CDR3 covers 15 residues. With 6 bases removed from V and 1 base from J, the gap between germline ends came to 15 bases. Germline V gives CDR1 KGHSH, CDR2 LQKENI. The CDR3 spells CASSTGTPVQETQYF. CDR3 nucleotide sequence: TGTGCCAGCTCTACCGGGACTCCAGTCCAAGAGACCCAGTACTTC. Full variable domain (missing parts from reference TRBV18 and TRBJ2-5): NAGVMQNPRHLVRRRGQEARLRCSPMKGHSHVYWYRQLPEEGLKFMVYLQKENIIDESGMPKERFSAEFPKEGPSILRIQQVVRGDSAAYFCASSTGTPVQETQYFGPGTRLLVL.

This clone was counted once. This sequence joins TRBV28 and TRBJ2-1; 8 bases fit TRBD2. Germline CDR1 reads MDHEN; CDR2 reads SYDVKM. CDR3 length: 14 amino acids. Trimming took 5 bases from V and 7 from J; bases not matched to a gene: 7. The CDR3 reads CASSPQRERNEQFF. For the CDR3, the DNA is TGTGCCAGCAGTCCACAGCGGGAGAGGAATGAGCAGTTCTTC. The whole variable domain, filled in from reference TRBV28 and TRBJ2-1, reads DVKVTQSSRYLVKRTGEKVFLECVQDMDHENMFWYRQDPGLGLRLIYFSYDVKMKEKGDIPEGYSVSREKKERFSLILESASTNQTSMYLCASSPQRERNEQFFGPGTRLTVL.

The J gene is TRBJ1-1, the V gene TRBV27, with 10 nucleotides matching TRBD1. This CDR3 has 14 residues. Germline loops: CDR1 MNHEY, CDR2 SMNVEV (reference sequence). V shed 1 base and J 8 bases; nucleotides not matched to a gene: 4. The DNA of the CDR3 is TGTGCCAGCAGTTTATACGGACAGGGGGGGGAAGCTTTCTTT. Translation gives CASSLYGQGGEAFF.

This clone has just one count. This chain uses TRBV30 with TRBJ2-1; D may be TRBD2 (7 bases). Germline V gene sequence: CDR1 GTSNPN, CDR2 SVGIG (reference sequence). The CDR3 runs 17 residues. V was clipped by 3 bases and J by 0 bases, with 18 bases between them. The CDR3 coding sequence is TGTGCCTGGAGAGGGGGGTCCGGCGGGAGCTCCTACAATGAGCAGTTCTTC. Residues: CAWRGGSGGSSYNEQFF.

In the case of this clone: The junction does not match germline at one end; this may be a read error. The CDR3 reads CASSLGGGYNEQFF. CDR3 in DNA: TGTGCTAGCAGCCTAGGAGGAGGGTACAATGAGCAGTTCTTC. This sequence joins TRBV7-7 and TRBJ2-1; D possibly corresponds to TRBD2 (6 bases). CDR1 SSHAT and CDR2 FNYEAQ come from the germline V gene (reference sequence). The CDR3 has 14 residues.

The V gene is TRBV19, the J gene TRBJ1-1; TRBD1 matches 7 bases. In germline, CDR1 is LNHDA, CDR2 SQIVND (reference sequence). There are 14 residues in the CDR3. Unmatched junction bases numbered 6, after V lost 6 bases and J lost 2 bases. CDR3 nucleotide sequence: TGTGCCAGTAGCTCCCAGGGGGGCAACACTGAAGCTTTCTTT. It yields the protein CASSSQGGNTEAFF. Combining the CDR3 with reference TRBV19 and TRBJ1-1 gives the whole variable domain DGGITQSPKYLFRKEGQNVTLSCEQNLNHDAMYWYRQDPGQGLRLIYYSQIVNDFQKGDIAEGYSVSREKKESFPLTVTSAQKNPTAFYLCASSSQGGNTEAFFGQGTRLTVV.

CDR3: CATSETGFGYQPQHF. Written as DNA, the CDR3 is TGTGCCACCAGTGAGACAGGGTTTGGGTATCAGCCCCAGCATTTT. V and J are TRBV24-1 and TRBJ1-5, with 7 bases lining up with TRBD1. Germline V gene sequence: CDR1 KGHDR, CDR2 SFDVKD. The CDR3 consists of 15 residues. With 4 bases clipped from V and 5 bases from J, the junction kept 7 bases outside the gene matches.

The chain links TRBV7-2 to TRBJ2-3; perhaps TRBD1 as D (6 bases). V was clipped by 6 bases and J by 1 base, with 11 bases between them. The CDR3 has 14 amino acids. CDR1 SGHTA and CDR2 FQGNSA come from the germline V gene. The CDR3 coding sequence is TGTGCCAGCAGGTTCAGGGGACGCACAGATACGCAGTATTTT. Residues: CASRFRGRTDTQYF.

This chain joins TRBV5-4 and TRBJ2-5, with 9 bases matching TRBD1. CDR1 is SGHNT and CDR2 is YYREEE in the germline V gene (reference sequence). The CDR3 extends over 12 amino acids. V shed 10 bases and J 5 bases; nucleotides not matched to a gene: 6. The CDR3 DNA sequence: TGTGCCTATCACAGGGGGCGGGAGACCCAGTACTTC. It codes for CAYHRGRETQYF.

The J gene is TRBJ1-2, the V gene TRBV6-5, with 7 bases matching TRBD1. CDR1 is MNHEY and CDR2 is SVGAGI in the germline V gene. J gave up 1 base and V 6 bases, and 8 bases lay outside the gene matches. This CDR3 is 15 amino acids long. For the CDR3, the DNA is TGTGCCAGCAGCCCGACAGGGAATCATAACTATGGCTACACCTTC. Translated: CASSPTGNHNYGYTF.

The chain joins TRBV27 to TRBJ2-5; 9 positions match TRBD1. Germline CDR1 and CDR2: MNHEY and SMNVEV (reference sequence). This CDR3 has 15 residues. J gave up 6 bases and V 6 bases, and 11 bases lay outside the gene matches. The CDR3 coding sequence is TGTGCCAGCAGCGGGACGGGACAGGGTGTGAAGACCCAGTACTTC. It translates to CASSGTGQGVKTQYF.

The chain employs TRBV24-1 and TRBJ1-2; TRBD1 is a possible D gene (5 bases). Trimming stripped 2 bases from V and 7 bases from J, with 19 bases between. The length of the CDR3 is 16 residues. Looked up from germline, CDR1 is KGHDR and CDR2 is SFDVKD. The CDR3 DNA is TGTGCCACCAGTGATTCGAATAGGGCAGGGAAGGGTGGCTACACCTTC. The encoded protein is CATSDSNRAGKGGYTF.